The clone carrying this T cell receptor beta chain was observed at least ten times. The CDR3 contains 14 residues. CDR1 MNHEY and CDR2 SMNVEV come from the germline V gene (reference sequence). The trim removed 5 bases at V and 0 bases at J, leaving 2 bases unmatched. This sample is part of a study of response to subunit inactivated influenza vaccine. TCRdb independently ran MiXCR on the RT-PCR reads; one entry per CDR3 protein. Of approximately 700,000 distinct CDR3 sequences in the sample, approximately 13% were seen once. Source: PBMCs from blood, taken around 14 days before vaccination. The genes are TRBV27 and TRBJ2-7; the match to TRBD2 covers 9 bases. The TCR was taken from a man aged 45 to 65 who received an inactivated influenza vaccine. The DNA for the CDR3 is TGTGCCAGCAGTGTACTAGCGGGCTCCTACGAGCAGTACTTC. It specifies CASSVLAGSYEQYF.